A selection of T cell receptor beta chains follows, all from one sample in a study of blood T cell repertoires in COVID-19. The protocol was immunoSEQ multiplex PCR, while the TCRdb copy is restricted to in-frame clones and leaves out a portion. The sample yields approximately 120,000 clones, 86% seen once. The sequencing input was peripheral blood. All receptors derive from a human donor in a cohort sampled during active COVID-19. CDR3s include the opening cysteine and the closing phenylalanine or tryptophan. A D gene is named only where the DNA matches it firmly. Expanded clones are given a class, and other clones once, few, many or no size at all.

j_call	v_call	d_call	clone_size	cdr3_nt	cdr3_aa
TRBJ2-6	TRBV7-3	NA	NA	TGTGCCAGCAGCTCCGGACAGCGCTCTGGGGCCAACGTCCTGACTTTC	CASSSGQRSGANVLTF
TRBJ2-5	TRBV2	TRBD2	NA	TGTGCCAGCAGGGGACTAGCACCAGAGACCCAGTACTTC	CASRGLAPETQYF
TRBJ2-2	TRBV5-1	TRBD1	NA	TGCGCCAGCAGCCAGCAACCGGGACAGGGTAACACCGGGGAGCTGTTTTTT	CASSQQPGQGNTGELFF
TRBJ1-2	TRBV12-3/TRBV12-4	NA	once	TGTGCCAGCAGGACAGGTAGCTATGGCTACACCTTC	CASRTGSYGYTF
TRBJ2-2	TRBV2	TRBD2	NA	TGTGCCAGCATGGAGCGGGAGGGCATCACCGGGGAGCTGTTTTTT	CASMEREGITGELFF
TRBJ1-6	TRBV5-6	NA	NA	TGTGCCAGCAGCTTGTTGACGCAGCAGGGCACTAATTCACCCCTCCACTTT	CASSLLTQQGTNSPLHF
TRBJ1-6	TRBV5-1	TRBD1	NA	TGCGCCAGCAGCCCGGGACAGGGTCGGGGTTCACCCCTCCACTTT	CASSPGQGRGSPLHF
TRBJ2-2	TRBV18	TRBD2	NA	TGTGCCAGCTCACCATCGGCGCGGGGGACCGGGGAGCTGTTTTTT	CASSPSARGTGELFF
TRBJ2-2	TRBV10-2	NA	NA	TGCGCCAGCAGTGAGATGGGGGGTGGCACCGGGGAGCTGTTTTTT	CASSEMGGGTGELFF
TRBJ2-1	TRBV10-2	NA	NA	TGCGCCAGCGGGGAGCGGCTAGCGAATAATGAGCAGTTCTTC	CASGERLANNEQFF
TRBJ1-3	TRBV7-9	TRBD1	NA	TGTGCCAGCAGCTTAACTTACATGGACAGGGGAAACACCATATATTTT	CASSLTYMDRGNTIYF
TRBJ2-7	TRBV19	NA	few	TGTGCCAGTAGTATAGGCCAAGAACTGTACTTC	CASSIGQELYF
TRBJ2-2	TRBV9	TRBD2	NA	TGTGCCAGCAGCGCCAAGGGGGGGACTAGCGGGATGAACACCGGGGAGCTGTTTTTT	CASSAKGGTSGMNTGELFF
TRBJ2-7	TRBV25-1	NA	NA	TGTGCCAGCAGTGCAACAGGGCGCCCAACCTACGAGCAGTACTTC	CASSATGRPTYEQYF
TRBJ2-1	TRBV16	NA	NA	TGTGCCAGCGCAGTGGCGGGATTATGGAATGAGCAGTTCTTC	CASAVAGLWNEQFF
TRBJ1-5	TRBV27	TRBD1	NA	TGTGCCAGCAGTTTAGGGCAGGGGGGTCAGCCCCAGCATTTT	CASSLGQGGQPQHF
TRBJ1-6	TRBV5-1	NA	NA	TGCGCCAGCAGCTCGGGTCTGGAGGATTCACCCCTCCACTTT	CASSSGLEDSPLHF
TRBJ1-1	TRBV7-9	TRBD1	NA	TGTGCCAGCAGCCTCGGGACAGGGGGCGTCCCTGAAGCTTTCTTT	CASSLGTGGVPEAFF
TRBJ2-7	TRBV5-6	TRBD1	many	TGTGCCAGCAGCTACAGAACAGGGGACCACGAGCAGTACTTC	CASSYRTGDHEQYF
TRBJ2-6	TRBV4-3	NA	NA	TGCGCCAGCAGCCAAACCGGGACACCGGGCTCTGGGGCCAACGTCCTGACTTTC	CASSQTGTPGSGANVLTF
TRBJ2-3	TRBV29-1	TRBD2	NA	TGCAGCGCTGAACCAGCGGGAGTCTCAGATACGCAGTATTTT	CSAEPAGVSDTQYF
TRBJ2-1	TRBV14	NA	NA	TGTGCCAGCAGCCAAGAGCGGGCCTCGATGGGTCTTGGGTTCTTC	CASSQERASMGLGFF
TRBJ1-1	TRBV28	NA	NA	TGTGCCAGCAGTTTGTCCCCAGGCGCTGAAGCTTTCTTT	CASSLSPGAEAFF
TRBJ1-2	TRBV4-1	NA	NA	TGCGCCAGCAGCCAATATCAATTGATGAGGGCGCCATCCAAAGCTAACTATGGCTACACCTTC	CASSQYQLMRAPSKANYGYTF
TRBJ2-2	TRBV2	TRBD1	NA	TGTGCCAGCAGTGATACTAGGGGGCAAAGCGGGGAGCTGTTTTTT	CASSDTRGQSGELFF
TRBJ2-1	TRBV13	TRBD2	NA	TGTGCCAGCAGCCTCGGGCTAGCGGGACCCCAGGAGCAGTTCTTC	CASSLGLAGPQEQFF
TRBJ1-1	TRBV21-1	NA	NA	TGTGCCAGCAGCTACTATACCTTGGAAGCTTTCTTT	CASSYYTLEAFF
TRBJ1-6	TRBV7-3	NA	NA	TGTGCCAGCAGCCGCGGCTCCCCTATCTATAATTCACCCCTCCACTTT	CASSRGSPIYNSPLHF
TRBJ2-7	TRBV11-3	NA	NA	TGTGCCAGCAGCAGCAGGGGTTTATACGAGCAGTACTTC	CASSSRGLYEQYF
TRBJ1-2	TRBV28	TRBD1	NA	TGTGCCAGCAGGATTGCGGACAGGGGGACGAATGGCTACACCTTC	CASRIADRGTNGYTF
TRBJ2-1	TRBV6-5	TRBD2	NA	TGTGCCAGCACCCAGAGGACTAGCGGGAGCCATGAGCAGTTCTTC	CASTQRTSGSHEQFF
TRBJ2-2	TRBV6-5	TRBD2	few	TGTGCCAGCAGTTACTCGCTAGCGGGAGAACCCGGGGAGCTGTTTTTT	CASSYSLAGEPGELFF
TRBJ1-5	TRBV6-1	TRBD1	NA	TGTGCCAGCAGTGACCGGGACAGGGGTCAGCCCCAGCATTTT	CASSDRDRGQPQHF
TRBJ1-5	TRBV6-1	NA	NA	TGTGCCAGCAGTGAGGTAGAGCCCCAGCATTTT	CASSEVEPQHF
TRBJ1-4	TRBV28	NA	NA	TGTGCCAGCAGACCCGCCGGGGGGGGGTTTTTGGAAAAACTGTTTTTT	CASRPAGGGFLEKLFF
TRBJ2-1	TRBV19	TRBD2	NA	TGTGCCACCTTGGGGGGACTAGCGGACAATGAGCAGTTCTTC	CATLGGLADNEQFF
TRBJ2-1	TRBV5-4	NA	NA	TGTGCCAGCAGCTTGGCCCTGGGGGCAGATGAGCAGTTCTTC	CASSLALGADEQFF
TRBJ1-3	TRBV7-2	NA	NA	TGTGCCAGCAGGAGCGGGCTTCTACCCGGAAACACCATATATTTT	CASRSGLLPGNTIYF
TRBJ2-1	TRBV6-2/TRBV6-3	TRBD2	NA	TGTGCCAGCAGTTACTCTGCGTCTAGCGGGGTCAGCTCCTACAATGAGCAGTTCTTC	CASSYSASSGVSSYNEQFF
TRBJ2-1	TRBV7-2	NA	NA	TGTGCCAGCAGCTTAGAATGGAGCTACAATGAGCAGTTCTTC	CASSLEWSYNEQFF
TRBJ2-1	TRBV5-1	TRBD2	NA	TGCGCCAGCAGCTCACTAGCGGACAATGAGCAGTTCTTC	CASSSLADNEQFF
TRBJ2-5	TRBV6-2/TRBV6-3	NA	once	TGTGCCAGCAGTTACGCGGCGGAGACCCAGTACTTC	CASSYAAETQYF
TRBJ1-3	TRBV7-8	NA	NA	TGTGCCAGCAGCTTAACGGGGGGCTCTGGAAACACCATATATTTT	CASSLTGGSGNTIYF
TRBJ2-1	TRBV4-3	NA	once	TGCGCCAGCAGCCAAGGTAGCTCTGAGCAGTTCTTC	CASSQGSSEQFF
TRBJ1-2	TRBV12-2	NA	NA	TGTGCAAGTCGCTTTCCCGGGGGCAGCCGGGGGGACTATGGCTACACCTTC	CASRFPGGSRGDYGYTF
TRBJ2-4	TRBV11-2	TRBD2	NA	TGTGCCAGCAGCTTAGGCCCTAGCGGGAATAGAAACATTCAGTACTTC	CASSLGPSGNRNIQYF
TRBJ2-1	TRBV6-1	NA	NA	TGTGCCAGCAGTGAAGCGGGAGGCCTCTCCTACAATGAGCAGTTCTTC	CASSEAGGLSYNEQFF
TRBJ1-3	TRBV5-1	NA	once	TGCGCCAGCAGCCAAGGACAGTTGACTGGAAACACCATATATTTT	CASSQGQLTGNTIYF